Listed below are T cell receptor beta chains from one sample, sequenced in a study of multiple sclerosis patients with progressive multifocal leukoencephalopathy. Profiled with immunoSEQ multiplex PCR; TCRdb holds only in-frame clones, not every one. The table records approximately 31,000 clones, roughly 87% of them present only once. The material sequenced was PBMCs, taken from a patient treated with natalizumab. Every receptor here comes from a human donor with progressive multifocal leukoencephalopathy. Each CDR3 is given without its conserved first and last residue. Fields, in order: D gene, J gene, clone size, V gene, CDR3 protein. A D gene is named only where the DNA matches it firmly. The listing skips clone size in some rows; elsewhere it reads once, few, many or a size class.

. TRBJ1-5 few TRBV10-3 ASNQRANQPQH
TRBD1 TRBJ2-7 . TRBV7-2 ASSFWTGERYEQY
TRBD1 TRBJ1-5 . TRBV27 ASSLRADRGVRNQPQH
. TRBJ2-6 few TRBV27 ASSLKGRSGANVLT
. TRBJ1-1 . TRBV18 ASSPLHADLNTEAF
. TRBJ1-5 . TRBV25-1 ASSEFGGQPQH
. TRBJ1-2 . TRBV4-1 ASRAQGLAVSYGYT
. TRBJ2-7 . TRBV6-5 ASHRGYEQY
TRBD1 TRBJ2-7 few TRBV28 ASSPPGGQGTYEQY
. TRBJ1-1 . TRBV25-1 ASSEYGSGGAF
TRBD1 TRBJ1-4 . TRBV4-3 ASKQTGGSMNEKLF
TRBD1 TRBJ2-7 . TRBV30 AWSLGQGPYEQY
TRBD1 TRBJ2-7 . TRBV7-2 ASSLVGVGQGTEQY
. TRBJ1-4 . TRBV18 ASSPGSGNEKLF
. TRBJ1-4 . TRBV18 ASSPPAGNNEKLF
TRBD1 TRBJ1-2 . TRBV11-1 ASSEGQGAYGYT
. TRBJ1-2 . TRBV6-5 ASSYPSGGGYT
. TRBJ1-2 few TRBV2 ASRAGSYGYT
. TRBJ2-7 . TRBV4-3 ASSQAAQGYEQY
. TRBJ1-4 . TRBV28 ASSPGETDGNYNEKLF
TRBD1 TRBJ1-4 . TRBV6-1 ASSEAMQGAIGTNEKLF
. TRBJ1-6 . TRBV9 ASQEGSWDSPLH
. TRBJ1-3 . TRBV28 ATRFFSGNTIY
. TRBJ1-1 . TRBV10-1 ASSQTRGTEAF
. TRBJ1-1 . TRBV27 ASSLGRGTEAF
. TRBJ1-5 once TRBV7-2 ASSLEAGGRNQPQH
. TRBJ2-7 . TRBV29-1 SVDPGDSYEQY
. TRBJ2-1 . TRBV9 ASSLSSLGAKNEQF
TRBD2 TRBJ2-7 . TRBV25-1 ASSGLAELPPYEQY
. TRBJ1-2 . TRBV9 ASSVGDGGGGYGYT
. TRBJ2-1 . TRBV19 ASRSDNNEQF
. . . TRBV7-8 ASSLGGETYEQY
TRBD2 TRBJ2-1 . TRBV19 ASSIRTSGPVTGEF
. TRBJ2-7 . TRBV19 ASTPPGRGAYEQY
. TRBJ1-2 . TRBV5-6 ASSLFGTKSTGYT
TRBD2 TRBJ2-7 . TRBV7-2 ASSLVSGLAGRLSYEQY
TRBD2 TRBJ2-3 . TRBV29-1 SVESGLNTDTQY
. TRBJ1-2 . TRBV4-3 ASSQDRGGQGAGYT
. TRBJ1-2 . TRBV6-6 ASRVSRPFNYGYT
. TRBJ2-1 . TRBV5-6 ASSSRFPGSNEQF
TRBD1 TRBJ1-1 few TRBV11-2 ASSSSGQGTTEAF